These T cell receptor beta chains were read from a single sample in a study of response to subunit inactivated influenza vaccine. TCRdb used MiXCR to reprocess the RT-PCR reads, holding one entry per CDR3 protein. The sample includes roughly 550,000 distinct CDR3 sequences, approximately 24% of them seen just once. This sample was also put to use in a study of T cells expressing NK-cell markers.

The sample consisted of CD4+ T cells sorted from PBMCs, taken 11 to 12 days after vaccination. The receptors derive from a man between 50 and 59 years old who received an inactivated influenza vaccine. CDR3s include the opening cysteine and the closing phenylalanine or tryptophan. Each record gives: V gene, D gene, clone size, J gene, CDR3 DNA, CDR3 protein. D genes are given only for firm matches. The size field is filled for only some rows; it gives once, few, many or a size class.

v_gene: TRBV5-1; d_gene: TRBD1; abundance: NA; j_gene: TRBJ2-5; CDR3nt: TGCGCCAGCAGCTTGGACGGGACAGGGGTCGGGGAGACCCAGTACTTC; CDR3aa: CASSLDGTGVGETQYF
v_gene: TRBV6-1; d_gene: TRBD1; abundance: few; j_gene: TRBJ1-4; CDR3nt: TGTGCCAGCAGAGGACAGGCCCTTAATGAAAAACTGTTTTTT; CDR3aa: CASRGQALNEKLFF
v_gene: TRBV5-1; d_gene: TRBD2; abundance: few; j_gene: TRBJ2-7; CDR3nt: TGCGCCAGCAGCTTGGGGGAGGGAGCCTACGAGCAGTACTTC; CDR3aa: CASSLGEGAYEQYF
v_gene: TRBV7-9; d_gene: NA; abundance: few; j_gene: TRBJ1-1; CDR3nt: TGTGCCAGCAGCTTTACGAACACTGAAGCTTTCTTT; CDR3aa: CASSFTNTEAFF
v_gene: TRBV24-1; d_gene: TRBD2; abundance: few; j_gene: TRBJ2-3; CDR3nt: TGTGCCACCAGTGATCTAGCGGGGGGCCTCACAGATACGCAGTATTTT; CDR3aa: CATSDLAGGLTDTQYF
v_gene: TRBV6-2/TRBV6-3; d_gene: TRBD1; abundance: NA; j_gene: TRBJ2-7; CDR3nt: TGTGCCAGCAGCGCTGGACAGGGAGCCTACGAGCAGTACTTC; CDR3aa: CASSAGQGAYEQYF
v_gene: TRBV12-3/TRBV12-4; d_gene: TRBD2; abundance: NA; j_gene: TRBJ2-1; CDR3nt: TGTGCCAGCAGTCTTCCTCGTGGGGGGGCCTACAATGAGCAGTTCTTC; CDR3aa: CASSLPRGGAYNEQFF
v_gene: TRBV20-1; d_gene: NA; abundance: few; j_gene: TRBJ2-1; CDR3nt: TGCAGTGCTAGAGATCAGATGGAGGGCAGCTCCTACAATGAGCAGTTCTTC; CDR3aa: CSARDQMEGSSYNEQFF
v_gene: TRBV7-2; d_gene: NA; abundance: NA; j_gene: TRBJ1-3; CDR3nt: TGTGCCAGCAGCCCAATACAGGGTTACACCATATATTTT; CDR3aa: CASSPIQGYTIYF
v_gene: TRBV12-3/TRBV12-4; d_gene: NA; abundance: NA; j_gene: TRBJ1-1; CDR3nt: TGTGCCAGCACCCCCCCCTCGGGCACTGAAGCTTTCTTT; CDR3aa: CASTPPSGTEAFF
v_gene: TRBV5-1; d_gene: NA; abundance: few; j_gene: TRBJ1-1; CDR3nt: TGCGCCAGCAGCTTGACGAACCTGGGCACTGAAGCTTTCTTT; CDR3aa: CASSLTNLGTEAFF
v_gene: TRBV20-1; d_gene: TRBD2; abundance: few; j_gene: TRBJ2-1; CDR3nt: TGCAGTGCTAGAGATCCCAGGACTAGCGGGAGCTCCTACAATGAGCAGTTCTTC; CDR3aa: CSARDPRTSGSSYNEQFF
v_gene: TRBV5-1; d_gene: NA; abundance: few; j_gene: TRBJ2-3; CDR3nt: TGCGCCAGCAGCTTGTTTTGGAGAGGAGATACGCAGTATTTT; CDR3aa: CASSLFWRGDTQYF
v_gene: TRBV3-1; d_gene: NA; abundance: NA; j_gene: TRBJ2-4; CDR3nt: TGTGCCAGCAGCCAATCTCTTGACTCGCTCAAAAACATTCAGTACTTC; CDR3aa: CASSQSLDSLKNIQYF
v_gene: TRBV3-1; d_gene: TRBD2; abundance: NA; j_gene: TRBJ2-1; CDR3nt: TGTGCCAGCAGCCAAACGCCTAGCGGGGAGCAGTTCTTC; CDR3aa: CASSQTPSGEQFF
v_gene: TRBV4-2; d_gene: TRBD2; abundance: once; j_gene: TRBJ2-3; CDR3nt: TGTGCCAGCAGCCAAGATGGAGCGGGAGGGGCTACGCAGTATTTT; CDR3aa: CASSQDGAGGATQYF
v_gene: TRBV2; d_gene: NA; abundance: NA; j_gene: TRBJ2-1; CDR3nt: TGTGCCAGCAGCGCATTGGGGGGGGCAAGCAGTGAGCAGTTCTTC; CDR3aa: CASSALGGASSEQFF
v_gene: TRBV9; d_gene: NA; abundance: few; j_gene: TRBJ2-2; CDR3nt: TGTGCCAGCAGCGTAGCTACGGGGGGCTCGGTCACCGGGGAGCTGTTTTTT; CDR3aa: CASSVATGGSVTGELFF
v_gene: TRBV15; d_gene: TRBD2; abundance: NA; j_gene: TRBJ2-5; CDR3nt: TGTGCCACCAGCAGTCACAATAGCGGGAGGCAAAAGACCCAGTACTTC; CDR3aa: CATSSHNSGRQKTQYF
v_gene: TRBV20-1; d_gene: NA; abundance: few; j_gene: TRBJ2-7; CDR3nt: TGCAGTGCTCCCCCTCACGACAGGACTCCCTACGAGCAGTACTTC; CDR3aa: CSAPPHDRTPYEQYF
v_gene: TRBV6-1; d_gene: TRBD1; abundance: NA; j_gene: TRBJ2-7; CDR3nt: TGTGCCAGCAGACAGACAGGGGCAGGCTACGAGCAGTACTTC; CDR3aa: CASRQTGAGYEQYF
v_gene: TRBV6-1; d_gene: TRBD2; abundance: few; j_gene: TRBJ2-7; CDR3nt: TGTGCCAGCAGTAAACTAGCGGGAGGGTACGAGCAGTACTTC; CDR3aa: CASSKLAGGYEQYF
v_gene: TRBV20-1; d_gene: NA; abundance: NA; j_gene: TRBJ1-1; CDR3nt: TGCAGTGCTAGAGATCTCTCAAGGGACGGTAGATCTGAAGCTTTCTTT; CDR3aa: CSARDLSRDGRSEAFF
v_gene: TRBV10-3; d_gene: NA; abundance: few; j_gene: TRBJ1-3; CDR3nt: TGTGCCATCAGCGGACTAGGGACCAGGGCTGGAAACACCATATATTTT; CDR3aa: CAISGLGTRAGNTIYF
v_gene: TRBV4-2; d_gene: TRBD1; abundance: NA; j_gene: TRBJ1-6; CDR3nt: TGTGCCAGCAGAGACAGGGCGAGCTCCTATAATTCACCCCTCCACTTT; CDR3aa: CASRDRASSYNSPLHF
v_gene: TRBV10-3; d_gene: TRBD2; abundance: NA; j_gene: TRBJ2-7; CDR3nt: TGTGCCATCAGGGGACTAGCGGGAGCTGGAGACGAGCAGTACTTC; CDR3aa: CAIRGLAGAGDEQYF
v_gene: TRBV20-1; d_gene: NA; abundance: NA; j_gene: TRBJ1-4; CDR3nt: TGCAGTGCTAGAGATCAAGTGCTTCTTAATGAAAAACTGTTTTTT; CDR3aa: CSARDQVLLNEKLFF
v_gene: TRBV14; d_gene: NA; abundance: many; j_gene: TRBJ2-6; CDR3nt: TGTGCCAGCAGTTTCCGTCCGGCCGCGTTCTCTGGGGCCAACGTCCTGACTTTC; CDR3aa: CASSFRPAAFSGANVLTF
v_gene: TRBV6-2/TRBV6-3; d_gene: NA; abundance: many; j_gene: TRBJ1-1; CDR3nt: TGTGCCAGCAGTTACGATGTGTGGGACACTGAAGCTTTCTTT; CDR3aa: CASSYDVWDTEAFF
v_gene: TRBV10-3; d_gene: TRBD2; abundance: NA; j_gene: TRBJ2-7; CDR3nt: TGTGCCAGCAATGGCGCGGGGGACTCCTACGAGCAGTACTTC; CDR3aa: CASNGAGDSYEQYF
v_gene: TRBV19; d_gene: TRBD2; abundance: NA; j_gene: TRBJ2-2; CDR3nt: TGTGCCAGTAAATCGACTAGCGGGGGCCTATACACCGGGGAGCTGTTTTTT; CDR3aa: CASKSTSGGLYTGELFF
v_gene: TRBV19; d_gene: NA; abundance: NA; j_gene: TRBJ2-3; CDR3nt: TGTGCCAGTAGGATAAGTCCGAGTTCGAGCACAGATACGCAGTATTTT; CDR3aa: CASRISPSSSTDTQYF
v_gene: TRBV4-2; d_gene: TRBD1; abundance: NA; j_gene: TRBJ2-7; CDR3nt: TGTGCCAGCAGCCAGCACGGGACAGGGTATGACGAGCAGTACTTC; CDR3aa: CASSQHGTGYDEQYF
v_gene: TRBV3-1; d_gene: TRBD2; abundance: few; j_gene: TRBJ2-3; CDR3nt: TGTGCCAGCAGCCGGACTAGCTACCTCACAGATACGCAGTATTTT; CDR3aa: CASSRTSYLTDTQYF
v_gene: TRBV4-2; d_gene: NA; abundance: few; j_gene: TRBJ2-1; CDR3nt: TGTGCCAGCAGCCAAGATCCGGGGCGAGCGGACTACAATGAGCAGTTCTTC; CDR3aa: CASSQDPGRADYNEQFF
v_gene: TRBV3-1; d_gene: TRBD2; abundance: few; j_gene: TRBJ2-7; CDR3nt: TGTGCCAGCAGCCCTGGGACTAGCGGGAACTCCTACGAGCAGTACTTC; CDR3aa: CASSPGTSGNSYEQYF
v_gene: TRBV10-3; d_gene: TRBD2; abundance: NA; j_gene: TRBJ2-1; CDR3nt: TGTGCCATCAGGGGGACTAGCGGGGGGGCAAATGAGCAGTTCTTC; CDR3aa: CAIRGTSGGANEQFF
v_gene: TRBV5-1; d_gene: TRBD1; abundance: many; j_gene: TRBJ2-2; CDR3nt: TGCGCCAGCAGCTCGGACAGGGGATACACCGGGGAGCTGTTTTTT; CDR3aa: CASSSDRGYTGELFF
v_gene: TRBV2; d_gene: NA; abundance: NA; j_gene: TRBJ1-1; CDR3nt: TGTGCCAGCAGTACAACAGAGAACACTGAAGCTTTCTTT; CDR3aa: CASSTTENTEAFF
v_gene: TRBV27; d_gene: TRBD1; abundance: NA; j_gene: TRBJ2-7; CDR3nt: TGTGCCAGCAGTGCCCAGGGGGCGAACGAGCAGTACTTC; CDR3aa: CASSAQGANEQYF
v_gene: TRBV2; d_gene: TRBD2; abundance: NA; j_gene: TRBJ2-2; CDR3nt: TGTGCCAGCACCGGACTAGACACCGGGGAGCTGTTTTTT; CDR3aa: CASTGLDTGELFF
v_gene: TRBV29-1; d_gene: TRBD2; abundance: few; j_gene: TRBJ2-5; CDR3nt: TGCAGCGCCACTCCATTAGCGGGCGAAGGAACCCAGTACTTC; CDR3aa: CSATPLAGEGTQYF
v_gene: TRBV20-1; d_gene: NA; abundance: NA; j_gene: TRBJ1-1; CDR3nt: TGCAGTGCCCAACGGGGGCCCGACACTGAAGCTTTCTTT; CDR3aa: CSAQRGPDTEAFF